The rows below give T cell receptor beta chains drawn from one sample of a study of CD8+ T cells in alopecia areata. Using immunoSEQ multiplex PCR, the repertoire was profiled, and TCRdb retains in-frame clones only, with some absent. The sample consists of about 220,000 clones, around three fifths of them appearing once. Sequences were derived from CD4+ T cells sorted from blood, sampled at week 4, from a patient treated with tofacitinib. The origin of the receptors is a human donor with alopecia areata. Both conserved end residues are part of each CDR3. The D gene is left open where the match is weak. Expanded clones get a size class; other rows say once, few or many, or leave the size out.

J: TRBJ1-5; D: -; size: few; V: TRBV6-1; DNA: TGTGCCAGCAGTGTTAATGAACTGACTAGCAATCAGCCCCAGCATTTT; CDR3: CASSVNELTSNQPQHF
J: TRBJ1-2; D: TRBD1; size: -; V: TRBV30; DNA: TGTGCCTGGAGTGGCCAGGGGGGTTATGGCTACACCTTC; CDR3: CAWSGQGGYGYTF
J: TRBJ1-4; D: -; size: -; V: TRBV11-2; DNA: TGTGCCAGCGGCTGGGGGCCTAATGAAAAACTGTTTTTT; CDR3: CASGWGPNEKLFF
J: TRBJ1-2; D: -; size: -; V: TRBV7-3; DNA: TGTGCCAGCAGCCCCGGGTTGCCGGGGCAGGTCGATGGCTACACCTTC; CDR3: CASSPGLPGQVDGYTF
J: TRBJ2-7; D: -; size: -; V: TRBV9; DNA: TGTGCCAGCAGCGTAGCTATGCCAGGGGCTCCCTACGAGCAGTACTTC; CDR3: CASSVAMPGAPYEQYF
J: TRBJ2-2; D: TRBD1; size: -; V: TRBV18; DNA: TGTGCCAGCTCACCGGGACAGGGATACGGGGAGCTGTTTTTT; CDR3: CASSPGQGYGELFF
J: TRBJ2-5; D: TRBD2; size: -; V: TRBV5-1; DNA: TGCGCCAGCAGCAAGGGACTAGAAGAGACCCAGTACTTC; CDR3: CASSKGLEETQYF
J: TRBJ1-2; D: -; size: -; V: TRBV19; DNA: TGTGCCAGTAGTATCCAATGGCGGGATGGCTACACCTTC; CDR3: CASSIQWRDGYTF
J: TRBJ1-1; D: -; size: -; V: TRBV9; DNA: TGTGCCAGCAGGGATCACCCTCCACAGACTGGGGCCGACGCAGGTAGCACTGAAGCTTTCTTT; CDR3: CASRDHPPQTGADAGSTEAFF
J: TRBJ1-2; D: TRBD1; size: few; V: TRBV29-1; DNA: TGCAGCGGAGAAACAGGGGCCGCTGGCTACACCTTC; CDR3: CSGETGAAGYTF
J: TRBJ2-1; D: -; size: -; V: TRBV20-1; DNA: TGCAGTGCTATACGGGGGCTGCTGCAGTTCTTC; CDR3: CSAIRGLLQFF
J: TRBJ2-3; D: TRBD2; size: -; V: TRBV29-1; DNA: TGCAGCGTTGTCGTCCTAGCGGAAAGCACAGATACGCAGTATTTT; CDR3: CSVVVLAESTDTQYF
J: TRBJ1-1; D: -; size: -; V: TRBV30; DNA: TGTGCCTGGGCTAGGGTGATTGGGCCCCGGGACACTGAAGCTTTCTTT; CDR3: CAWARVIGPRDTEAFF
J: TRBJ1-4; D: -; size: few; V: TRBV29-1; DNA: TGCAGCGCCAGGGACGGGAATGAAAAACTGTTTTTT; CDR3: CSARDGNEKLFF
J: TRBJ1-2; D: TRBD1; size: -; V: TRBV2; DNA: TGTGCCAGCAGCCGGCAGGGACAGGGAGTTCTATATGGCTACACCTTC; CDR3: CASSRQGQGVLYGYTF
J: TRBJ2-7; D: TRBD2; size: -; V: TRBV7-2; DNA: TGTGCCAGCAGCACCCGTAGCGGGGGGGCTGTTGAGCAGTACTTC; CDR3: CASSTRSGGAVEQYF
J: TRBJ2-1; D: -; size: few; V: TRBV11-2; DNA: TGTGCCAGCAGCTTAGATAGGAACAATGAGCAGTTCTTC; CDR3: CASSLDRNNEQFF
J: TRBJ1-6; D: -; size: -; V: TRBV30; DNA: TGTGCCTGGAGTGGGGCGGCAGGGGTCGGATCACCCCTCCACTTT; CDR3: CAWSGAAGVGSPLHF
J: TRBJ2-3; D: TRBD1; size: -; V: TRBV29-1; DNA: TGCAGCGTCCGGGACAGGGGCACAGATACGCAGTATTTT; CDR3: CSVRDRGTDTQYF
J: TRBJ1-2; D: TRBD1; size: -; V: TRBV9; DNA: TGTGCCAGCAGCGTAGATCCCGCTGGAAGGGGGCATGGCTACACCTTC; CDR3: CASSVDPAGRGHGYTF
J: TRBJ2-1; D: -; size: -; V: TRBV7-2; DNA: TGTGCCAGCAGCCCTAACCGGGACATGCTAAATGAGCAGTTCTTC; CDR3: CASSPNRDMLNEQFF
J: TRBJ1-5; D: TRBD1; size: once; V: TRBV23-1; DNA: TGCGCCAGCAGGGAAGATACAGGGGTCTTTGGCAATCAGCCCCAGCATTTT; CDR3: CASREDTGVFGNQPQHF
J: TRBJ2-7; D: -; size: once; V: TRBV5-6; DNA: TGTGCCAGCAGCCCTCCGGGACTTCCTTACGAGCAGTACTTC; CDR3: CASSPPGLPYEQYF
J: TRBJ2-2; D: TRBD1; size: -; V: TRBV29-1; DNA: TGCAGCGTTTTGCGGACGAAAGGACAGGGCTTTCTTTCCGGGGAGCTGTTTTTT; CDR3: CSVLRTKGQGFLSGELFF
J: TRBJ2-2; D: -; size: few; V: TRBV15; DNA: TGTGCCACCAGCATTGGGGACACCGGGGAGCTGTTTTTT; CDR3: CATSIGDTGELFF
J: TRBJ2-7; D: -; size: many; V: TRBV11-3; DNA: TGTGCCAGCACAACGGACAGAAACTACGAGCAGTACTTC; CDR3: CASTTDRNYEQYF
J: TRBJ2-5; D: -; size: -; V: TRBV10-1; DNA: TGCGCCAGCAGTGAGTCGTTAGCAGGAGGGACCCAGTACTTC; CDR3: CASSESLAGGTQYF
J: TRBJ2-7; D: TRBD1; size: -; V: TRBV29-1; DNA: TGCAGCGTTATGGACAGGGGCCCTTCCTACGAGCAGTACTTC; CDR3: CSVMDRGPSYEQYF
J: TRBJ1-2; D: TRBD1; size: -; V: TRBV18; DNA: TGTGCCAGCTCGCGGGACAGGGTTAACTATGGCTACACCTTC; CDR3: CASSRDRVNYGYTF
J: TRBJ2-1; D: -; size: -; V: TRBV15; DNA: TGTGCCACCAGGGCCATGGGTGAGCAGTTCTTC; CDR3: CATRAMGEQFF
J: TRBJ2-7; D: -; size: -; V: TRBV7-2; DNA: TGTGCCAGCAGCTCTAGCGGAGGGACAACCTACGAGCAGTACTTC; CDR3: CASSSSGGTTYEQYF
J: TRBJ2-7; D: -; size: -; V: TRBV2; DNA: TGTGCCAGCCATACGGGACACGCAACCTACGAGCAGTACTTC; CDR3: CASHTGHATYEQYF
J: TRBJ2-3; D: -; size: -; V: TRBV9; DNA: TGTGCCAGCAGCGTAGTTGGTGCAGATACGCAGTATTTT; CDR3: CASSVVGADTQYF
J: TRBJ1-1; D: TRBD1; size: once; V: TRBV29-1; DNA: TGCAGCGTGCAGGGGGCGGGTGGGACTGAAGCTTTCTTT; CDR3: CSVQGAGGTEAFF
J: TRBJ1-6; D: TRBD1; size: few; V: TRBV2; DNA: TGTGCCAGCAGCGAACGGACAGGGCATAATTCACCCCTCCACTTT; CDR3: CASSERTGHNSPLHF
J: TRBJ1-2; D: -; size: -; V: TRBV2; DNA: TGTGCCAGCAGTGATCTAGGCTACACCTTC; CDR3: CASSDLGYTF
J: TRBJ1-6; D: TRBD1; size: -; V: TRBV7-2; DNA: TGTGCCAGCAGCTTAGAGGGGACAGCCCCAGATTCACCCCTCCACTTT; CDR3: CASSLEGTAPDSPLHF
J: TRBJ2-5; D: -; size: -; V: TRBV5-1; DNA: TGCGCCAGCAGCTTGGGCCAACGATCGGGACAATGGGAAGAGACCCAGTACTTC; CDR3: CASSLGQRSGQWEETQYF
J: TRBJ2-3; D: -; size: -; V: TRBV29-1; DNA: TGCAGCGTTGAAGACCCGTGGACTGCCGGGAGCACAGATACGCAGTATTTT; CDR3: CSVEDPWTAGSTDTQYF
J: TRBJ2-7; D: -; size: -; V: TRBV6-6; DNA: TGTGCCAGCAGTGGCAGGGTGGAGCAGTACTTC; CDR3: CASSGRVEQYF
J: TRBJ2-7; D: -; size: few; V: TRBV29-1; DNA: TGCAGCGTTGTCGCCCAGTACTACGAGCAGTACTTC; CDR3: CSVVAQYYEQYF
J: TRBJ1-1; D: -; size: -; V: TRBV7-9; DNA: TGTGCCAGCAGCTCCGAGTTGAACACTGAAGCTTTCTTT; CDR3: CASSSELNTEAFF
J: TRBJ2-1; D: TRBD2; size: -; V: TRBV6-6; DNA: TGTGCCAGCAGGGCGGGGGGATATGAGCAGTTCTTC; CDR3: CASRAGGYEQFF